One sample yielded the 14 T cell receptor beta chains listed below, sequenced in a study of blood T cell repertoires in COVID-19. Assay used: immunoSEQ multiplex PCR; TCRdb lists only in-frame clones, some missing. The data contain 250,000 to 400,000 clones, around 90% of them singletons. The sequenced sample consisted of PBMCs or T cells enriched from blood (not recorded which). These receptors all come from a man in his sixties who had recovered from COVID-19.

The count of this clone is one. V usage is TRBV28 and J usage is TRBJ1-5, with D possibly TRBD1 on 6 matching bases. Germline CDR1 is MDHEN and CDR2 is SYDVKM. The CDR3 totals 18 residues. V was cut by 2 bases and J by 0 bases, with 17 bases left in between. CDR3 coding DNA: TGTGCCAGCAGTTTAATCGCTCAGGGGCAATATAGCAATCAGCCCCAGCATTTT. Translating it yields CASSLIAQGQYSNQPQHF.

The chain has TRBV19 and TRBJ1-2; 8 bases fit TRBD1. The junction had 6 bases not matched to a gene; V was cut back by 4 bases and J by 8 bases. Germline CDR1 is LNHDA and CDR2 is SQIVND (reference sequence). The CDR3 length is 13 residues. The chain's CDR3 is CASSTQGAAGYTF. The CDR3, as DNA: TGTGCCAGTAGTACCCAGGGGGCCGCGGGCTACACCTTC.

This CDR3 reads CATSDPGTANYGYTF. CDR3 coding DNA: TGTGCCACCAGTGATCCCGGGACAGCTAACTATGGCTACACCTTC. V and J are TRBV24-1 and TRBJ1-2, with 7 bases lining up with TRBD1. The trim removed 3 bases at V and 0 bases at J, leaving 3 bases unmatched. Germline values: CDR1 KGHDR, CDR2 SFDVKD. The CDR3 sequence is 15 residues long.

This clone was picked up a small number of times. The rearrangement joins TRBV9 to TRBJ2-2; possible D gene TRBD2, 5 bases. Trimming removed 4 bases from V and 6 bases from J, with 13 bases in between. The CDR3 consists of 14 residues. Per the germline V gene, CDR1 is SGDLS and CDR2 is YYNGEE. In nucleotides, the CDR3 is TGTGCCAGCAGCTATACTGGAGGTCCCGGGGAGCTGTTTTTT. Translating it yields CASSYTGGPGELFF.

A single count supports this clone. The genes are TRBV6-2 or TRBV6-3 and TRBJ1-4; TRBD1 matches 9 bases. V shed 6 bases and J 6 bases; nucleotides not matched to a gene: 8. CDR3 size: 15 residues. In germline, CDR1 is MNHEY, CDR2 SVGEGT. In nucleotides, the CDR3 is TGTGCCAGCAGCCGCTTACAGGGGGCTGATGAAAAACTGTTTTTT. It yields the protein CASSRLQGADEKLFF.

V is TRBV16 and J is TRBJ1-1; TRBD1 might be the D (5 bases). Trimming took off 0 bases at V and 3 bases at J, with 8 bases between the two ends. Germline V gene lookup returns CDR1 KGHSY and CDR2 FQNENV. This CDR3 is 14 amino acids long. CDR3 sequence (DNA): TGTGCCAGCAGCCAATCGGGCAGGGACACTGAAGCTTTCTTT. Translated, it gives CASSQSGRDTEAFF.

The gene calls are TRBV29-1 and TRBJ2-1, with 9 bases matching TRBD1. The germline V gene encodes CDR1 SQVTM and CDR2 ANQGSEA. The CDR3 contains 14 residues. After removal of 4 bases from V and 9 bases from J, the junction contained 10 bases not matched to a gene. CDR3 DNA sequence: TGCAGCGTTGTCGGGACAGGGCGGTTGGGTGAGCAGTTCTTC. Translated: CSVVGTGRLGEQFF.

The chain combines TRBV7-8 with TRBJ2-7; TRBD2 agrees at 11 bases. This CDR3 contains 17 residues. After removal of 5 bases from V and 4 bases from J, the junction contained 13 bases not matched to a gene. Germline V gives CDR1 SGHVS, CDR2 FQNEAQ. CDR3 in amino acids: CASSAGWVGLAGYEQYF. The CDR3 bases are TGTGCCAGCAGCGCCGGTTGGGTAGGACTAGCGGGTTACGAGCAGTACTTC.

As DNA, the CDR3 is TGTGCCAGCAGTGTATTAGAAGCGCAGCCCCAGCATTTT. It is translated as CASSVLEAQPQHF. J is TRBJ1-5 and V is TRBV2; the D is unclear. V lost 4 bases, J lost 7 bases, and 11 bases lay in between. CDR1 SNHLY and CDR2 FYNNEI come from the germline V gene. This CDR3 has 13 residues.

This rearrangement joins TRBV7-2 to TRBJ1-5, with 7 positions matching TRBD1. CDR1 and CDR2 from the germline V gene are SGHTA and FQGNSA. This CDR3 is built from 13 residues. V lost 5 bases and J lost 8; bases outside the gene matches: 6. CDR3 DNA sequence: TGTGCCAGCAGCCGGGACAGTAGGGAGCCCCAGCATTTT. Protein product: CASSRDSREPQHF.

The chain carries TRBV6-5 and TRBJ1-5, with a tentative D call TRBD1 (6 bases). The germline V and J ends were trimmed by 7 bases and 6 bases, with 19 bases remaining between them. CDR1 and CDR2 (germline): MNHEY, SVGAGI. The CDR3 has 15 residues. The CDR3 region has the DNA TGTGCCAGCACCCGGACAGTCGGTTCGGTTCAGCCCCAGCATTTT. It translates to CASTRTVGSVQPQHF.

The chain joins TRBV4-3 to TRBJ2-2; no firm D call. CDR1 and CDR2 from the germline V gene are LGHNA and YSLEER. Trimming took 1 base from V and 1 from J, leaving 7 bases between them. CDR3 length: 15 amino acids. As DNA, the CDR3 is TGCGCCAGCAGCCAAGGGCACGTGAACACCGGGGAGCTGTTTTTT. Its protein is CASSQGHVNTGELFF.

The DNA for the CDR3 is TGTGCCAGCACCGAACTAGCGGGAGCCTACGAGCAGTACTTC. Its protein product is CASTELAGAYEQYF. The chain combines TRBV6-6 with TRBJ2-7, with 11 bases aligning to TRBD2. CDR1 and CDR2 (germline): MNHNY, SVGAGI (reference sequence). The CDR3 loop spans 14 amino acids. After removal of 7 bases from V and 2 bases from J, the junction contained 4 bases not matched to a gene.

The rearrangement joins TRBV5-1 to TRBJ1-5, with D possibly TRBD1 on 6 matching bases. The V and J ends lost 9 bases and 8 bases respectively, with 18 bases between them. Per the germline V gene, CDR1 is SGHRS and CDR2 is YFSETQ. This CDR3 is 13 amino acids long. The CDR3 nucleotides read TGCGCCACCGCACAGGGAAGGTTGGAGCCCCAGCATTTT. Translated: CATAQGRLEPQHF.